This T cell receptor beta chain was captured in a study of T cell repertoires in cytomegalovirus infection. Study information: Public TCR beta signature analysis indicated the presence of both CMV infection and matching HLA type.

This clonotype was counted between two and nine times. Its cognate antigen is unknown. Study-level findings and limits: CMV-specific TCR beta clonotypes restricted by HLA-C were the ones dominating the ex vivo response.

The CDR3 is 14 amino acids. Trimming cost V 5 bases and J 6 bases, with 16 bases left between them. Per germline, CDR1 SGHAT and CDR2 FQNNGV. TCRdb re-called the reads through MiXCR, storing one row per CDR3 protein. This table has nearly 700,000 distinct CDR3 sequences, 30% to 40% appearing once. Sequences were derived from cultured PBMCs, sampled from culture after CMV antigen stimulation. The chain has TRBV11-2 and TRBJ1-2, with D possibly matching TRBD1 (6 bases). The sequence was obtained from a human donor in good health (CMV status not recorded). Some clones in this sample may be carry-over from other donors' samples. CDR3 sequence: CASSRQAILDGYTF. The CDR3, as DNA: TGTGCCAGCAGCCGACAGGCGATTTTAGATGGCTACACCTTC.